The 22 T cell receptor beta chains given below trace back to one sample, sequenced in a study of T cell responses to AZD1222 COVID-19 vaccine. The table came from immunoSEQ multiplex PCR; TCRdb's copy has only in-frame clones and leaves some out. The data show approximately 70,000 clones, roughly 75% seen once. The starting material was peripheral blood, obtained 28 days after the second AZD1222 dose. Receptors were obtained from an adult who received the AZD1222 COVID-19 vaccine.

This clone was counted once. The rearrangement joins TRBV9 to TRBJ2-3, with 10 bases identical to TRBD2. The CDR3 extends over 15 amino acids. Germline V gene lookup returns CDR1 SGDLS and CDR2 YYNGEE. The V gene end was trimmed by 3 bases and the J gene end by 5 bases; junction bases not matched to a gene: 6. Here the CDR3 reads CASSGALAGVDTQYF. In DNA, the CDR3 is TGTGCCAGCAGCGGGGCTCTAGCGGGAGTAGATACGCAGTATTTT. Combining the CDR3 with reference TRBV9 and TRBJ2-3 gives the whole variable domain DSGVTQTPKHLITATGQRVTLRCSPRSGDLSVYWYQQSLDQGLQFLIQYYNGEERAKGNILERFSAQQFPDLHSELNLSSLELGDSALYFCASSGALAGVDTQYFGPGTRLTVL.

V is TRBV5-1 and J is TRBJ2-1, with 10 bases that match TRBD2. This CDR3 comprises 17 residues. The germline gives CDR1 SGHRS, CDR2 YFSETQ. The J segment lost 6 bases and the V segment lost 4 bases, leaving 13 bases of the junction unmatched. CDR3 bases: TGCGCCAGCAGCCTGGTCGGAGCGGGGGGGCCCGCCAATGAGCAGTTCTTC. Amino acid sequence: CASSLVGAGGPANEQFF. Full variable domain (remainder filled in from reference TRBV5-1 and TRBJ2-1): KAGVTQTPRYLIKTRGQQVTLSCSPISGHRSVSWYQQTPGQGLQFLFEYFSETQRNKGNFPGRFSGRQFSNSRSEMNVSTLELGDSALYLCASSLVGAGGPANEQFFGPGTRLTVL.

This chain joins TRBV12-3 or TRBV12-4 and TRBJ2-7; D uncertain. V was pared by 5 bases and J by 3 bases, with 5 bases between. The CDR3 spans 11 residues. The CDR3 bases are TGTGCCAGCAGTCTATACTACGAGCAGTACTTC. It specifies CASSLYYEQYF.

The chain combines TRBV28 with TRBJ2-2; 12 bases match TRBD2. The CDR3 is made up of 15 amino acids. Losses at the gene ends were 5 bases for V and 3 bases for J; bases not matched to a gene: 1. From germline, CDR1 is MDHEN and CDR2 SYDVKM. The CDR3 DNA follows: TGTGCCAGCAGTCGACTAGCGGGGGACACCGGGGAGCTGTTTTTT. Translated: CASSRLAGDTGELFF.

As DNA, the CDR3 is TGCGCCAGCAGCCAAGCTCGCTGGACCGGGGAGCTGTTTTTT. This codes for CASSQARWTGELFF. The J gene is TRBJ2-2, the V gene TRBV4-3; no clear D. Trimming left V 1 base short and J 5 bases short, with 8 bases between. This CDR3 spans 14 amino acids. Germline lookup yields CDR1 LGHNA and CDR2 YSLEER.

V usage is TRBV7-9 and J usage is TRBJ1-1, with D possibly matching TRBD1 (5 bases). Germline-derived CDR1 and CDR2 are SEHNR and FQNEAQ (reference sequence). The CDR3 covers 14 residues. V lost 2 bases to trimming and J lost 1 base, with 8 bases between them. CDR3 DNA sequence: TGTGCCAGCAGCTTACAGGGAGGGAACACTGAAGCTTTCTTT. This gives the protein CASSLQGGNTEAFF. Looking up the rest from reference TRBV7-9 and TRBJ1-1 gives the full variable domain: DTGVSQNPRHKITKRGQNVTFRCDPISEHNRLYWYRQTLGQGPEFLTYFQNEAQLEKSRLLSDRFSAERPKGSFSTLEIQRTEQGDSAMYLCASSLQGGNTEAFFGQGTRLTVV.

The J gene is TRBJ1-5, the V gene TRBV7-2; 8 bases match TRBD1. The germline V gene encodes CDR1 SGHTA and CDR2 FQGNSA. The CDR3 totals 15 residues. V dropped 4 bases and J dropped 3; count of bases not matched to a gene: 5. The CDR3 region has the DNA TGTGCCAGCAGCTCCACAGGGGGGACCAATCAGCCCCAGCATTTT. Translating gives CASSSTGGTNQPQHF. Full variable domain (missing parts from reference TRBV7-2 and TRBJ1-5): GAGVSQSPSNKVTEKGKDVELRCDPISGHTALYWYRQSLGQGLEFLIYFQGNSAPDKSGLPSDRFSAERTGGSVSTLTIQRTQQEDSAVYLCASSSTGGTNQPQHFGDGTRLSIL.

The V and J genes are TRBV3-1 (or the pseudogene TRBV3-2) and TRBJ2-5; TRBD1 aligns across 8 bases. J was trimmed by 4 bases and V by 8 bases; bases with no gene match: 6. The CDR3 is made up of 13 amino acids. Germline CDR1 and CDR2: LGHDT and YNNKEL (reference sequence). The chain's CDR3 is CASGRTGLETQYF. In nucleotides, the CDR3 is TGTGCCAGCGGACGGACAGGGCTAGAGACCCAGTACTTC.

The chain couples TRBV3-1 (or the pseudogene TRBV3-2) to TRBJ2-1; 13 bases are a match to TRBD2. V shed 0 bases and J 7 bases; nucleotides not matched to a gene: 3. The CDR3 has 16 residues. The germline gives CDR1 LGHDT, CDR2 YNNKEL (reference sequence). The CDR3 reads CASSQDTSGGGNEQFF. The CDR3 DNA reads TGTGCCAGCAGCCAAGATACTAGCGGGGGGGGAAATGAGCAGTTCTTC.

This chain uses TRBV7-9 with TRBJ1-4; a weak D match, TRBD1 (5 bases). V lost 5 bases and J 8 bases, leaving 15 bases between the germline ends. CDR1 and CDR2 from the germline V gene are SEHNR and FQNEAQ (reference sequence). CDR3 size: 14 residues. The CDR3, as DNA: TGTGCCAGCAGCATTGACAGAGCATACGAAAAACTGTTTTTT. Translation: CASSIDRAYEKLFF.

The rearrangement uses TRBV11-2 and TRBJ2-1; the D is unclear. The CDR3 loop spans 15 amino acids. V lost 5 bases and J lost 0, with 11 bases in between. Germline CDR1 and CDR2: SGHAT and FQNNGV. The CDR3 bases are TGTGCCAGCAGCGCCCTCAAAGGCTCCTACAATGAGCAGTTCTTC. Translation gives CASSALKGSYNEQFF.

The chain recombines TRBV28 with TRBJ2-3; perhaps D is TRBD1 or TRBD2 (5 bases each). The CDR3 sequence is 12 residues long. The germline CDR1 and CDR2 sequences are MDHEN and SYDVKM. V lost 5 bases to trimming and J lost 6 bases, with 9 bases between them. The CDR3 loop reads CASSRWGDTQYF. The CDR3 DNA reads as TGTGCCAGCAGTAGATGGGGGGATACGCAGTATTTT.

The sample holds one count of this clone. The chain couples TRBV5-1 to TRBJ2-1, with D possibly TRBD1 on 5 matching bases. The CDR3 has 16 residues. CDR1 SGHRS and CDR2 YFSETQ come from the germline V gene. Deletions cut 0 bases from V and 0 bases from J, with 10 bases between. The CDR3 loop reads CASSLGQLSSYNEQFF. The CDR3 DNA follows: TGCGCCAGCAGCTTGGGACAGCTGAGCTCCTACAATGAGCAGTTCTTC.

This sequence joins TRBV10-3 and TRBJ2-3; the match to TRBD2 covers 14 bases. With 6 bases clipped from V and 6 bases from J, the junction kept 8 bases outside the gene matches. The CDR3 extends over 16 amino acids. CDR1 is ENHRY, CDR2 SYGVKD, per germline. CDR3 bases: TGTGCCATCAGCCCCGGGACTAGCGGGAGCGGTGATACGCAGTATTTT. Translation: CAISPGTSGSGDTQYF.

V gene TRBV16 combines with J gene TRBJ2-3; 7 bases agree with TRBD1. The CDR3 length is 15 residues. Trimming removed 3 bases from V and 3 bases from J; junction bases left unmatched: 6. Germline CDR1 is KGHSY and CDR2 is FQNENV. The CDR3 DNA reads as TGTGCCAGCAGCCACCGTGGGACAGCAACAGATACGCAGTATTTT. Protein product: CASSHRGTATDTQYF.

This clone appeared once. V gene TRBV7-6 combines with J gene TRBJ2-1, with TRBD2 matching 10 bases. The CDR3 totals 14 residues. V gave up 6 bases and J gave up 5 bases; unmatched junction bases: 4. Germline V gene data show CDR1 as SGHVS and CDR2 as FNYEAQ. The CDR3 bases are TGTGCCAGCAGGCGGACTAGCGGCCACAATGAGCAGTTCTTC. Its translation is CASRRTSGHNEQFF.

This rearrangement joins TRBV28 to TRBJ2-2, with D tentatively TRBD2 (6 bases). V was clipped by 6 bases and J by 4 bases, with 21 bases between them. CDR3 size: 17 residues. Germline CDR1 reads MDHEN; CDR2 reads SYDVKM. CDR3 coding DNA: TGTGCCAGCAGCCCCGGGGCGTCGGGAGCTCGCACCGGGGAGCTGTTTTTT. Its translation: CASSPGASGARTGELFF.

V is TRBV5-8 and J is TRBJ2-3; TRBD2 matches at 13 bases. Per the germline V gene, CDR1 is SGHTS and CDR2 is YDEGEE. This CDR3 contains 16 residues. Trimming took 3 bases from V and 5 from J; bases not matched to a gene: 6. CDR3 sequence: CASSWGLAGIVDTQYF. CDR3 DNA sequence: TGTGCCAGCAGCTGGGGACTAGCGGGGATTGTAGATACGCAGTATTTT.

V is TRBV7-9 and J is TRBJ1-1, with 11 bases matching TRBD1. V dropped 8 bases and J dropped 8; count of bases not matched to a gene: 4. Germline V lookup: CDR1 SEHNR, CDR2 FQNEAQ (reference sequence). This CDR3 has 12 residues. The CDR3 loop reads CASGQGAAEAFF. DNA of the CDR3: TGTGCCAGCGGACAGGGGGCGGCGGAAGCTTTCTTT.

The chain employs TRBV19 and TRBJ1-2, with TRBD1 identical over 8 bases. The CDR3 totals 14 residues. Per germline, CDR1 LNHDA and CDR2 SQIVND (reference sequence). J was trimmed by 2 bases and V by 7 bases; bases with no gene match: 6. The CDR3 nucleotides read TGTGCCAGTAACGCCGACAGGGGAAACTATGGCTACACCTTC. Translation: CASNADRGNYGYTF. The whole variable domain, remainder taken from reference TRBV19 and TRBJ1-2, is DGGITQSPKYLFRKEGQNVTLSCEQNLNHDAMYWYRQDPGQGLRLIYYSQIVNDFQKGDIAEGYSVSREKKESFPLTVTSAQKNPTAFYLCASNADRGNYGYTFGSGTRLTVV.

This chain joins TRBV11-2 and TRBJ2-3, with D unresolved. CDR3 length: 12 residues. The germline V and J ends were trimmed by 3 bases and 8 bases, with 9 bases remaining between them. Germline V lookup: CDR1 SGHAT, CDR2 FQNNGV. The CDR3 protein is CASSLPAGTQYF. CDR3 nucleotide sequence: TGTGCCAGCAGCTTGCCCGCCGGTACGCAGTATTTT.

The gene calls are TRBV28 and TRBJ2-6; D is undetermined. Germline V gene sequence: CDR1 MDHEN, CDR2 SYDVKM. V was trimmed by 2 bases and J by 0 bases, leaving 8 bases between them. The CDR3 covers 16 residues. The DNA of the CDR3 is TGTGCCAGCAGTTTAATGGGAAGCTCTGGGGCCAACGTCCTGACTTTC. Amino acids: CASSLMGSSGANVLTF.